The text below deals with one T cell receptor (beta chain). The data were obtained in a study of T cell changes during pregnancy in multiple sclerosis. Clones were sequenced by immunoSEQ multiplex PCR, and TCRdb holds only the in-frame ones, with some missing. Found here are fewer than 45,000 clones, roughly nine tenths of them singletons; the top ten hold 0.78%. From germline, CDR1 is PRHDT and CDR2 FYEKMQ (reference sequence). The germline V and J ends were trimmed by 4 bases and 9 bases, with 15 bases remaining between them. The CDR3 sequence is 13 residues long. The receptor was derived from a female donor in good health, enrolled as a control in a pregnancy study. This chain links TRBV13 with TRBJ1-1; D gene uncertain. Sequenced here: CD4+ T cells from peripheral blood mononuclear cells, sampled after pregnancy. CDR3 amino acids: CASSSLSELKAFF. CDR3 DNA sequence: TGTGCCAGCAGCTCCCTCTCCGAGCTGAAAGCTTTCTTT.